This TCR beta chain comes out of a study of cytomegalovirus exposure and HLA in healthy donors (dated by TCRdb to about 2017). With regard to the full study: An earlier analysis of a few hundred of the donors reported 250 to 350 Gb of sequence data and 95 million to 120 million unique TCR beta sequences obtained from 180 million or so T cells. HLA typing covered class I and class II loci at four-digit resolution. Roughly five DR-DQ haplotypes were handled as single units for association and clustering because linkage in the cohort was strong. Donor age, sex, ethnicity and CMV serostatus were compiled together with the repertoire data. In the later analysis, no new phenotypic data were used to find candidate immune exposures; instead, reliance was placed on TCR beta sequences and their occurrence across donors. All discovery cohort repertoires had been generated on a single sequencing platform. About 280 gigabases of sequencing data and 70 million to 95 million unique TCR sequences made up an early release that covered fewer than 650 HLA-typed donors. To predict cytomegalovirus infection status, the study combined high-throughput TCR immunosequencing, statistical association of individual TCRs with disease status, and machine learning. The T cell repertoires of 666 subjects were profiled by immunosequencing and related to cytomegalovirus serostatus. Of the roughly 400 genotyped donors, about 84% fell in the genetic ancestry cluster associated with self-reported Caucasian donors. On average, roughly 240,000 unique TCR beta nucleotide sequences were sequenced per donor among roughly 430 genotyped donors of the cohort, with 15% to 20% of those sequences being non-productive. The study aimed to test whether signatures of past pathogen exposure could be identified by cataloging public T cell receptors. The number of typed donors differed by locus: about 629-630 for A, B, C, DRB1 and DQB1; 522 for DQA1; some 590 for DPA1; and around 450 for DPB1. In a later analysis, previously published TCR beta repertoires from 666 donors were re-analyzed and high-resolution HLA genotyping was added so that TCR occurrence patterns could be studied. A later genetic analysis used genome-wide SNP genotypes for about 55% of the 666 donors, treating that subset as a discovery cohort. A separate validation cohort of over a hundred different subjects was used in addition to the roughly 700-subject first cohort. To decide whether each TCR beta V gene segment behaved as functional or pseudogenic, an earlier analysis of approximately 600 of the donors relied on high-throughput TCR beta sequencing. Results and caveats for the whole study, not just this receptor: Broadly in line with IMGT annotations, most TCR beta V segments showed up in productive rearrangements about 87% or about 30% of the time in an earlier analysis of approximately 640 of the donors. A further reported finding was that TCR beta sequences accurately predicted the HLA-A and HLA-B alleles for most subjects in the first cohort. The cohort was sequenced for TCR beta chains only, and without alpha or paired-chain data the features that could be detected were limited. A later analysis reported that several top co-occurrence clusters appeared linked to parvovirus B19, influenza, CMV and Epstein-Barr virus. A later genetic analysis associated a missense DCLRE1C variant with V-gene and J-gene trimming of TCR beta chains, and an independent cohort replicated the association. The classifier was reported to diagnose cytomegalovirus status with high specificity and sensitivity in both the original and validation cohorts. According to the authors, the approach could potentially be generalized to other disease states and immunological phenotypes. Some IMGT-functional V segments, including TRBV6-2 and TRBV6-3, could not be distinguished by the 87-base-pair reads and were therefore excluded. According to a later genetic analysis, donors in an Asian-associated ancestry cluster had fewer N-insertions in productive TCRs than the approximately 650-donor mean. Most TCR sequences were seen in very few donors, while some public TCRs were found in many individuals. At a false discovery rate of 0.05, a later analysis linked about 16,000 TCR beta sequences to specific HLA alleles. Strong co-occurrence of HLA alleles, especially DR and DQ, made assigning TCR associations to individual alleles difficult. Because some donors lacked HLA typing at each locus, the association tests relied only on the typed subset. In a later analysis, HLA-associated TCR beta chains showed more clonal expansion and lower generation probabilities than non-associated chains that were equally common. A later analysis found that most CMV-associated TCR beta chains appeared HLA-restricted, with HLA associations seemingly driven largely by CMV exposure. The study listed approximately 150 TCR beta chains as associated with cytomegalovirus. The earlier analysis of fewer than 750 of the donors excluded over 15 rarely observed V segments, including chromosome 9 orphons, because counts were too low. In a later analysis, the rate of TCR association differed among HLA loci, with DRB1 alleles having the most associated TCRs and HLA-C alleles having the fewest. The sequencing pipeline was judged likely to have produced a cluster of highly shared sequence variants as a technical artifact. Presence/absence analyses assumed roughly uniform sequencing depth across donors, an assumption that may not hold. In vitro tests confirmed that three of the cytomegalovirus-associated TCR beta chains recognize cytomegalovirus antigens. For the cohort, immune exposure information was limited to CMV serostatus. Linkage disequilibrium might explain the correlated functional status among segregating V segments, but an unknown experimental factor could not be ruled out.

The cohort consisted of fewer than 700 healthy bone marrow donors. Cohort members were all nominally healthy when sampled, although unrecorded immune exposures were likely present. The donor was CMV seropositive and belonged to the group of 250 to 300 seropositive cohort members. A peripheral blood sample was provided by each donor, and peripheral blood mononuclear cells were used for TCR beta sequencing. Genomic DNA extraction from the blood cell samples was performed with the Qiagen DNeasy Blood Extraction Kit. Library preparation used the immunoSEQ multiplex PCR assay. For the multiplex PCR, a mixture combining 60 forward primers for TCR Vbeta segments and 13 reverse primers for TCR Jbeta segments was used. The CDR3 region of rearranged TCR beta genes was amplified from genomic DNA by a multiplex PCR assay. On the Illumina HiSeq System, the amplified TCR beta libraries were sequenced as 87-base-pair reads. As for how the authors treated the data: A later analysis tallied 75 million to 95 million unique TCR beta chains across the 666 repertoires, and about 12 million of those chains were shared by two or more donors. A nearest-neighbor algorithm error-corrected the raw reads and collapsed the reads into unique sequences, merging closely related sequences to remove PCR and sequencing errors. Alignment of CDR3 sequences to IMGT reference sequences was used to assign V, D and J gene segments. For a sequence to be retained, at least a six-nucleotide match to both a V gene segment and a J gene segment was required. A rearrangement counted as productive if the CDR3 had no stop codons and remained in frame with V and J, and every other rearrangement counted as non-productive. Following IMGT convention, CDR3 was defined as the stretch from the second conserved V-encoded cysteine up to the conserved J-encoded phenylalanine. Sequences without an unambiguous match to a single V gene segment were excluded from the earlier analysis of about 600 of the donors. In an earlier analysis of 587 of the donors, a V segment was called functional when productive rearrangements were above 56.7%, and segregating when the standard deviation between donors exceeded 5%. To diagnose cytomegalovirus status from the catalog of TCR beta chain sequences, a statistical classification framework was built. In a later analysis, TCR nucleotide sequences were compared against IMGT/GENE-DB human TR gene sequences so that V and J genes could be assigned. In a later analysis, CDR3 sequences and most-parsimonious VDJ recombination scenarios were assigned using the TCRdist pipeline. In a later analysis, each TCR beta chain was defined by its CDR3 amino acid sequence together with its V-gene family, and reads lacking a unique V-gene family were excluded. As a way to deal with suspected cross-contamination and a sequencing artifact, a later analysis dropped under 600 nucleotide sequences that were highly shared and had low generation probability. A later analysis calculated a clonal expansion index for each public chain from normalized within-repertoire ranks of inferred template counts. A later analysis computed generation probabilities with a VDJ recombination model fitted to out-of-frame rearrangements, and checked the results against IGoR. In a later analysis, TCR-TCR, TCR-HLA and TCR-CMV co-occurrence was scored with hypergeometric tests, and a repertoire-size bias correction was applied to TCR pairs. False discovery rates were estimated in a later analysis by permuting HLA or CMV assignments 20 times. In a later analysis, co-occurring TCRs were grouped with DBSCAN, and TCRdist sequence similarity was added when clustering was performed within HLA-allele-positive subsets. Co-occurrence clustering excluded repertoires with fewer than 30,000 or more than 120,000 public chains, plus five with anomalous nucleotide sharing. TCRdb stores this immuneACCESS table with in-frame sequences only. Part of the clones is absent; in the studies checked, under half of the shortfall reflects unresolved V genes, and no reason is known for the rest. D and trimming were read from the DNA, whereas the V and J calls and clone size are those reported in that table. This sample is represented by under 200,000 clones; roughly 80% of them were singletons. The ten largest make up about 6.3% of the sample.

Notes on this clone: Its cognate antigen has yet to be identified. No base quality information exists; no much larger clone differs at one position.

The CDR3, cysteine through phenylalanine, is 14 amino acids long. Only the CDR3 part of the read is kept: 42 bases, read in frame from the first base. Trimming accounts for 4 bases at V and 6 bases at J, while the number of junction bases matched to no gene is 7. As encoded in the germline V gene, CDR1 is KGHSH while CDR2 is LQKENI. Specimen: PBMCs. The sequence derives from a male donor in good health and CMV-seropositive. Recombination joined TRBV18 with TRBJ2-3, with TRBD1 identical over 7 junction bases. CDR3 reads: CASSLQGREDTQYF. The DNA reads TGTGCCAGCTCACTACAGGGGCGTGAGGATACGCAGTATTTT.